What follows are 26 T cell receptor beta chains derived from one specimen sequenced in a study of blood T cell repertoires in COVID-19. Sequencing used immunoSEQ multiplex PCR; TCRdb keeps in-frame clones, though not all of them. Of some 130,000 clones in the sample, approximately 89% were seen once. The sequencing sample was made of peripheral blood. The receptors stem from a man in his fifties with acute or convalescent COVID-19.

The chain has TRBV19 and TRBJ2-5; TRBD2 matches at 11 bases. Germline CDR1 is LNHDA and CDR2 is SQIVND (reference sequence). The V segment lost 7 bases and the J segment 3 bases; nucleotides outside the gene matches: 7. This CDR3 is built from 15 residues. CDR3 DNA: TGTGCCAGTATGGGATTGGGACTAGCGGAAGAGACCCAGTACTTC. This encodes CASMGLGLAEETQYF.

The CDR3 sequence: CASTADRGEAFF. DNA of the CDR3: TGTGCCAGCACCGCGGACAGGGGGGAAGCTTTCTTT. V usage is TRBV12-3 or TRBV12-4 and J usage is TRBJ1-1; 10 nucleotides line up with TRBD1. V shed 7 bases and J 8 bases; nucleotides not matched to a gene: 4. The CDR3 runs to 12 residues.

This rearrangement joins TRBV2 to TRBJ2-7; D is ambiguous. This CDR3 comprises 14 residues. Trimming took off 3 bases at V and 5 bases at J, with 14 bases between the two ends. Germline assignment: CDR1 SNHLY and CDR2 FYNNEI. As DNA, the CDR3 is TGTGCCAGCAGTGAGCGGTTAAGGCAAAACGAGCAGTACTTC. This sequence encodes CASSERLRQNEQYF.

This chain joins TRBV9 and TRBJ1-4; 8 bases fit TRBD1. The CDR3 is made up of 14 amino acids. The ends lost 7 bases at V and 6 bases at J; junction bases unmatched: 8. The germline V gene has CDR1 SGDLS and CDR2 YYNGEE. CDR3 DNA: TGTGCCAGCGCACCCGGGACAGGCCATGAAAAACTGTTTTTT. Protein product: CASAPGTGHEKLFF. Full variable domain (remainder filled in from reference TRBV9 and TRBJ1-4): DSGVTQTPKHLITATGQRVTLRCSPRSGDLSVYWYQQSLDQGLQFLIQYYNGEERAKGNILERFSAQQFPDLHSELNLSSLELGDSALYFCASAPGTGHEKLFFGSGTQLSVL.

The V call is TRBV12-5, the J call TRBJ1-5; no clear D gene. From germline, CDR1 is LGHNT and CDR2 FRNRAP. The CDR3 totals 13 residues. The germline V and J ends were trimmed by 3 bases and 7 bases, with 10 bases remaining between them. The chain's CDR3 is CASGLTEAQPQHF. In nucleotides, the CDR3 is TGTGCTAGTGGTTTAACGGAGGCCCAGCCCCAGCATTTT.

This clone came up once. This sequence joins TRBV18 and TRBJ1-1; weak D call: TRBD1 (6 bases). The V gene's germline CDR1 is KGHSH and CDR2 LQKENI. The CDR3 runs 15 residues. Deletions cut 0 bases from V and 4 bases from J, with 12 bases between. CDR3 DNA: TGTGCCAGCTCACCACCGGGGGGGCGGATCACTGAAGCTTTCTTT. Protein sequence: CASSPPGGRITEAFF.

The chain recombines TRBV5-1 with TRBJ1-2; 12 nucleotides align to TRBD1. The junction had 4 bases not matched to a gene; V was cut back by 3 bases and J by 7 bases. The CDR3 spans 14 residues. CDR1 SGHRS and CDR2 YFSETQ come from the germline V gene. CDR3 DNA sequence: TGCGCCAGCAGCTCGGGACAGGGGGCGAGTGGCTACACCTTC. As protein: CASSSGQGASGYTF.

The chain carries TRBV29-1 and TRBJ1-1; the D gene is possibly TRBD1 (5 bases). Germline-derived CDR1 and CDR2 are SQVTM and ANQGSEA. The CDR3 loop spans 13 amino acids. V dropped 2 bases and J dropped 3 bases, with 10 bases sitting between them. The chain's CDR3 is CSVEWGPDTEAFF. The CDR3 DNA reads TGCAGCGTTGAATGGGGCCCGGACACTGAAGCTTTCTTT.

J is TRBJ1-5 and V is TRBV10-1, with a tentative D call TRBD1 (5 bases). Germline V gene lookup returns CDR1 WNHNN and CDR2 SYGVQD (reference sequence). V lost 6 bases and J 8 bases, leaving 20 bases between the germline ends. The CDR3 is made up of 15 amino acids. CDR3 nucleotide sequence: TGCGCCAGCAGACCGCAGGGATATCTGGTTGAGCCCCAGCATTTT. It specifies CASRPQGYLVEPQHF.

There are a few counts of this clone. The CDR3 is CATSRGASGGDTQYF. The DNA for the CDR3 is TGTGCCACCAGCAGAGGGGCTAGCGGGGGAGATACGCAGTATTTT. The V gene is TRBV15, the J gene TRBJ2-3; 10 bases agree with TRBD2. The CDR3 is 15 amino acids. Germline CDR1 LNHNV, CDR2 YYDKDF (reference sequence). J was trimmed by 5 bases and V by 1 base; bases with no gene match: 3.

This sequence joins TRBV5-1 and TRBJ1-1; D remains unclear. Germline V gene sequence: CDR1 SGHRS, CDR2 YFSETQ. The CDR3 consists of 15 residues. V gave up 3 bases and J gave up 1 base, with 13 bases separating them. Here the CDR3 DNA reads TGCGCCAGCAGCTCCTCGGAGGTCGGGAACACTGAAGCTTTCTTT. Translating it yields CASSSSEVGNTEAFF.

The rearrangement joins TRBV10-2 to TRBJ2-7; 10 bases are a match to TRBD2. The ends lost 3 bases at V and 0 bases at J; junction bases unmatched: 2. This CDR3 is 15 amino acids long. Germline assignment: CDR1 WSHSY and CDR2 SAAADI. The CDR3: CASSESSGSSYEQYF. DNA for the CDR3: TGCGCCAGCAGTGAATCTAGCGGGAGCTCCTACGAGCAGTACTTC.

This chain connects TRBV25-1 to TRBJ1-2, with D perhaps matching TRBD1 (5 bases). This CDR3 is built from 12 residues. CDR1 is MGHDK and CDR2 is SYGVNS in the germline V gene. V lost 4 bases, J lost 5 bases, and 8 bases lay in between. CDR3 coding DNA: TGTGCCAGCAGTGTTGGGGCTTATGGCTACACCTTC. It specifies CASSVGAYGYTF.

CDR3 nucleotides: TGTGCCAGCAGTCACCCGGTCGAGCAGTTCTTC. Amino acid sequence: CASSHPVEQFF. The chain couples TRBV6-5 to TRBJ2-1; no definite D call. Trimming pared 5 bases from V and 10 bases from J, leaving 9 bases between. Germline assignment: CDR1 MNHEY and CDR2 SVGAGI. The CDR3 has 11 residues.

In nucleotides, the CDR3 is TGTGCCAGCAGCCCCGTTCGACAGGGGTGGAACTATGGCTACACCTTC. Its protein is CASSPVRQGWNYGYTF. J is TRBJ1-2 and V is TRBV7-9; 8 bases are a match to TRBD1. Germline CDR1 reads SEHNR; CDR2 reads FQNEAQ (reference sequence). J gave up 2 bases and V 5 bases, and 10 bases lay outside the gene matches. This CDR3 contains 16 residues.

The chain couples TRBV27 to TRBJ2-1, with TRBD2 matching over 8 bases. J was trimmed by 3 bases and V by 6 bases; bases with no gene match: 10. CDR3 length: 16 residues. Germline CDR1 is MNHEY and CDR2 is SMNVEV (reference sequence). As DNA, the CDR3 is TGTGCCAGCAGCCTACGGGGACTAGGGTACTACAATGAGCAGTTCTTC. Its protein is CASSLRGLGYYNEQFF.

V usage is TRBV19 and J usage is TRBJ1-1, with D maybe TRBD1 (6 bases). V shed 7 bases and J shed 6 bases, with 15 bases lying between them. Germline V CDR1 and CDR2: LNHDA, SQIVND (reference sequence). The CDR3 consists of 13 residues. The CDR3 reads CASNVNRVAEAFF. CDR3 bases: TGTGCCAGTAATGTGAACAGGGTTGCTGAAGCTTTCTTT.

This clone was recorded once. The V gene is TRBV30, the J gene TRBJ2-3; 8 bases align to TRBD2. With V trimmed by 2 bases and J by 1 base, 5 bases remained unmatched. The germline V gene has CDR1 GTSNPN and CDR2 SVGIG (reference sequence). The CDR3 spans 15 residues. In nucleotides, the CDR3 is TGTGCCTGGAGTCCGGGGGGGCGGGGCACAGATACGCAGTATTTT. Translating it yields CAWSPGGRGTDTQYF. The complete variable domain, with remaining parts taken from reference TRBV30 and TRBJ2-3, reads SQTIHQWPATLVQPVGSPLSLECTVEGTSNPNLYWYRQAAGRGLQLLFYSVGIGQISSEVPQNLSASRPQDRQFILSSKKLLLSDSGFYLCAWSPGGRGTDTQYFGPGTRLTVL.

CDR3 nucleotides: TGTGCCAGCAGAAAATTTGGGACAGGGGCTAGCACAGATACGCAGTATTTT. Translating gives CASRKFGTGASTDTQYF. V gene TRBV11-2 combines with J gene TRBJ2-3, with 10 nucleotides matching TRBD1. Germline V gene data show CDR1 as SGHAT and CDR2 as FQNNGV. This CDR3 region has 17 residues. The V gene end was trimmed by 6 bases and the J gene end by 0 bases; junction bases not matched to a gene: 9.

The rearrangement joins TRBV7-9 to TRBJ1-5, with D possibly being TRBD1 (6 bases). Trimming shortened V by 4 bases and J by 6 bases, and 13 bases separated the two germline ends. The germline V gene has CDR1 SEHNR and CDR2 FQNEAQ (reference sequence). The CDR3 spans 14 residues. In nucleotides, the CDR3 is TGTGCCAGCAGCTCCTCGGGGGGCGGTCAGCCCCAGCATTTT. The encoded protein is CASSSSGGGQPQHF.

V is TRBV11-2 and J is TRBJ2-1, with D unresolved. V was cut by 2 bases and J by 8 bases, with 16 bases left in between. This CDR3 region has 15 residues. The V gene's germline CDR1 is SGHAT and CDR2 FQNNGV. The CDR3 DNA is TGTGCCAGCAGCTTACAACTAACCCCGTGGTATGAGCAGTTCTTC. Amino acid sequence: CASSLQLTPWYEQFF. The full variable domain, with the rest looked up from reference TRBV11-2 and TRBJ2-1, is EAGVAQSPRYKIIEKRQSVAFWCNPISGHATLYWYQQILGQGPKLLIQFQNNGVVDDSQLPKDRFSAERLKGVDSTLKIQPAKLEDSAVYLCASSLQLTPWYEQFFGPGTRLTVL.

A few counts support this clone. CDR3 DNA sequence: TGTGCCAGCAGTTATGACAGGGGTCGTAATCAGCCCCAGCATTTT. This sequence encodes CASSYDRGRNQPQHF. J is TRBJ1-5 and V is TRBV7-2; TRBD1 aligns across 8 bases. Germline CDR1 SGHTA, CDR2 FQGNSA. The CDR3 sequence is 15 residues long. The ends lost 6 bases at V and 4 bases at J; junction bases unmatched: 8.

The CDR3 DNA is TGCGCCAGCAGCCAAGCACAGGGTCTTTATGGCTACACCTTC. Translating it yields CASSQAQGLYGYTF. The chain has TRBV4-1 and TRBJ1-2; perhaps TRBD1 as D (6 bases). The CDR3 extends over 14 amino acids. Germline lookup yields CDR1 MGHRA and CDR2 YSYEKL. Trimming removed 1 base at V and 5 bases at J, with 11 bases between.

CDR3 amino acids: CASSGRAKPYEQYF. In DNA form, the CDR3 reads TGTGCCAGCAGTGGGCGAGCAAAACCCTACGAGCAGTACTTC. The chain uses TRBV7-2 and TRBJ2-7; D is unclear. V shed 6 bases and J shed 2 bases, with 14 bases lying between them. The CDR3 contains 14 residues. Germline CDR1 reads SGHTA; CDR2 reads FQGNSA.

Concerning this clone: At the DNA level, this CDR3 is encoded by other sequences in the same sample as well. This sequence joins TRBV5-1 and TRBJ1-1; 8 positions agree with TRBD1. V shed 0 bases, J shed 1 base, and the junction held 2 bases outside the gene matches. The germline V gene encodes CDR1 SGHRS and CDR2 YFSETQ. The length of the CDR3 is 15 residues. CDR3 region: CASSLGGQANTEAFF. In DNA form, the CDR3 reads TGCGCCAGCAGCTTGGGGGGACAGGCGAACACTGAAGCTTTCTTT. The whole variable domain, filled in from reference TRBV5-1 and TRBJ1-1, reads KAGVTQTPRYLIKTRGQQVTLSCSPISGHRSVSWYQQTPGQGLQFLFEYFSETQRNKGNFPGRFSGRQFSNSRSEMNVSTLELGDSALYLCASSLGGQANTEAFFGQGTRLTVV.

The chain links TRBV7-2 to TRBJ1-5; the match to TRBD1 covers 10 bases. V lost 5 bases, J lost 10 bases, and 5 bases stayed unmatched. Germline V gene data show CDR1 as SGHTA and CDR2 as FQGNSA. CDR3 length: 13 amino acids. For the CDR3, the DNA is TGTGCCAGCAGCAGGGACAGGGGAAATCCCCAGCATTTT. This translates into CASSRDRGNPQHF.